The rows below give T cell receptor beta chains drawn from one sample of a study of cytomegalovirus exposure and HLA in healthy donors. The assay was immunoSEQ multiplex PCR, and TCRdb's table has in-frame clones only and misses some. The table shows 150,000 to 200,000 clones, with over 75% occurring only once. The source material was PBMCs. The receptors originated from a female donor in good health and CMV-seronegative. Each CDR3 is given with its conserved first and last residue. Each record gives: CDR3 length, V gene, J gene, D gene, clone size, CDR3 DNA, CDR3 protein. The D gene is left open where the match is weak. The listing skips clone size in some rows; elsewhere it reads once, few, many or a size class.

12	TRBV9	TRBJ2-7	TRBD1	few	TGTGCCAGCAGGGGCACAGGGGTTGAGCAGTACTTC	CASRGTGVEQYF
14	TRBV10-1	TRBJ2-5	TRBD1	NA	TGCGCCAGCAACCCACCGGCCCACAGGGGAGAGCAGTACTTC	CASNPPAHRGEQYF
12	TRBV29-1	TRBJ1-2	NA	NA	TGCAGCGTTGACGACAGGCCCTATGGCTACACCTTC	CSVDDRPYGYTF
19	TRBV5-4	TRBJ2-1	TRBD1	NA	TGTGCCAGCAGCAAGGGGGCCCGGGACAGGGGCGGACTATTCAATGAGCAGTTCTTC	CASSKGARDRGGLFNEQFF
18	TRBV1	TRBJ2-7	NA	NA	TGCACCAGCAGCCAAATAGCGGGAGGGCTGCTATACTCCTACGAGCAGTACTTC	CTSSQIAGGLLYSYEQYF
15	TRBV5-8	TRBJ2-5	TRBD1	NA	TGTGCCAGCAGCTTGGGGACAGGGCTACAAGAGACCCAGTACTTC	CASSLGTGLQETQYF
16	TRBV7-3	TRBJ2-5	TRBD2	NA	TGTGCCAGCAGCCCAGGGACTAGCGGGTTTCGAGAGACCCAGTACTTC	CASSPGTSGFRETQYF
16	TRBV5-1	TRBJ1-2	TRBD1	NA	TGCGCCAGCAGCTTGGGGGGGACAGGCACTAACTATGGCTACACCTTC	CASSLGGTGTNYGYTF
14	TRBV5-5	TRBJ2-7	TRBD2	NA	TGTGCCAGCAGCTTAGCGGGAGGATCCTACGAGCAGTACTTC	CASSLAGGSYEQYF
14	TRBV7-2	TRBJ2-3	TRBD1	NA	TGTGCCAGCAGCCCGGGACAGGGAACAGATACGCAGTATTTT	CASSPGQGTDTQYF
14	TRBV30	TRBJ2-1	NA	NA	TGTGCCTGGAGTGGGAGCGGAACCTACAATGAGCAGTTCTTC	CAWSGSGTYNEQFF
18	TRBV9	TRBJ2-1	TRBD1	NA	TGTGCCAGCAGCGTATTAGGACAGGGGGCCCTAAGGGGCAATGAGCAGTTCTTC	CASSVLGQGALRGNEQFF
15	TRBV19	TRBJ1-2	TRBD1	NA	TGTGCCAGTAGTCTACCTCGACAGGGGGGCTATGGCTACACCTTC	CASSLPRQGGYGYTF
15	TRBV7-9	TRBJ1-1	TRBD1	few	TGTGCCAGCAGCTCCGACAGGGGCCTATTCCTAGAAGCTTTCTTT	CASSSDRGLFLEAFF
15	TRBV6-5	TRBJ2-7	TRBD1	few	TGTGCCAGCAGTTACCGTAGGACAGGGAGCTACGAGCAGTACTTC	CASSYRRTGSYEQYF
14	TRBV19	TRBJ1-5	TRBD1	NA	TGTGCCAGTAGTGAGACAGGGGGCATTCAGCCCCAGCATTTT	CASSETGGIQPQHF
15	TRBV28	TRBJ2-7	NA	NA	TGTGCCAGCAGTTCCCCCCAAAGCGGGTACTACGAGCAGTACTTC	CASSSPQSGYYEQYF
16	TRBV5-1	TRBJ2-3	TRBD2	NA	TGCGCCAGCAGCATCGGACTAGCGGGGAAGTCAGATACGCAGTATTTT	CASSIGLAGKSDTQYF
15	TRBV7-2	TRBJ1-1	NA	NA	TGTGCCAGCAGCCCCGCTCGACTACTGAACACTGAAGCTTTCTTT	CASSPARLLNTEAFF
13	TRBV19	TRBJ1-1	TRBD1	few	TGTGCCAGTAGTATGGACAGGGAGAGCGAAGCTTTCTTT	CASSMDRESEAFF
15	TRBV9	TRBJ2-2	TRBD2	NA	TGTGCCAGCAGCGGTGGGACTAGCGCGGGCGGGGAGCTGTTTTTT	CASSGGTSAGGELFF
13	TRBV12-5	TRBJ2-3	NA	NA	TGTGCTAGCGGAGGGTCCACATCAGATACGCAGTATTTT	CASGGSTSDTQYF
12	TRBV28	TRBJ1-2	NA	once	TGTGCCACCGGTGGGGGGAGGTATGGCTACACCTTC	CATGGGRYGYTF
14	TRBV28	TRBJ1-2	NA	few	TGTGCCAGCACTCCTGCGGGTGGCAGTCGTGGCTACACCTTC	CASTPAGGSRGYTF
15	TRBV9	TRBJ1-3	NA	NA	TGTGCCAGCAGCGCCTTCAGGGGATCTGGAAACACCATATATTTT	CASSAFRGSGNTIYF
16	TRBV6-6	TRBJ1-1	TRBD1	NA	TGTGCCAGCAGTTACTCTCCGGACAGGGGATACACTGAAGCTTTCTTT	CASSYSPDRGYTEAFF
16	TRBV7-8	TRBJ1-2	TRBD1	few	TGTGCCAGCAGCTTAGAACCCGGAGACAGGGGCTATGGCTACACCTTC	CASSLEPGDRGYGYTF
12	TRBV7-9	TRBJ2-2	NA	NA	TGTGCCAGCAGCTTAGGAGTGGGGGAGCTGTTTTTT	CASSLGVGELFF
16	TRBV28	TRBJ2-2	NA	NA	TGTGCCAGCAGCGCCGGTGCGGGCCGGACCACCGGGGAGCTGTTTTTT	CASSAGAGRTTGELFF
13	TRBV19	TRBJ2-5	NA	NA	TGTGCCAGTAGCACGGACAATCGGGAGACCCAGTACTTC	CASSTDNRETQYF
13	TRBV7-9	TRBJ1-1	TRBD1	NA	TGTTCCAGCAGAGGGACAGGGGCCACTGAAGCTTTCTTT	CSSRGTGATEAFF
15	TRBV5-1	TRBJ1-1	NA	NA	TGCGCCAGCAGCTTGGCACGGGGGAAATACACTGAAGCTTTCTTT	CASSLARGKYTEAFF
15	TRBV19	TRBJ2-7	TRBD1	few	TGTGCCAGTAGTAGATCGGGACAGCCCCCCGACGAGCAGTACTTC	CASSRSGQPPDEQYF
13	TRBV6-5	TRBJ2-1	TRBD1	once	TGTGCCAGCAGTTACCCGACAGGGGGTGAGCAGTTCTTC	CASSYPTGGEQFF
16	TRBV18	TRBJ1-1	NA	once	TGTGCCAGCTCACCACGGGGAGAAGGAAGGGACACTGAAGCTTTCTTT	CASSPRGEGRDTEAFF